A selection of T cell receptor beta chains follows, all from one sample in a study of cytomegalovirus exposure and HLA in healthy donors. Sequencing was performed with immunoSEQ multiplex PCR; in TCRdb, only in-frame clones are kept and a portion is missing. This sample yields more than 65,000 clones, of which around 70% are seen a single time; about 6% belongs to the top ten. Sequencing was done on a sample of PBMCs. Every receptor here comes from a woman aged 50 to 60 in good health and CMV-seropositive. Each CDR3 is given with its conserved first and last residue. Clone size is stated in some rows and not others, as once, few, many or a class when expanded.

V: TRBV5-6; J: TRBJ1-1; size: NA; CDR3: CASSAGGTGGWAFF
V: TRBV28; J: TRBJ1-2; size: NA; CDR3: CASSLWTGTGTYGYTF
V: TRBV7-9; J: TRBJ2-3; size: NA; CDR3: CASSLREEGTDTQYF
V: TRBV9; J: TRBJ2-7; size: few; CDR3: CASSEGQAGSYEQYF
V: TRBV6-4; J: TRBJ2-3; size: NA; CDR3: CASSDSERGSTDTQYF
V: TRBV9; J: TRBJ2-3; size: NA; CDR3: CASSPPSGSTDTQYF
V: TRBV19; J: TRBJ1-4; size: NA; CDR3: CASSTTTNEKLFF
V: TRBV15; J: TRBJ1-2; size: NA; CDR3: CATTPGETVYGYTF
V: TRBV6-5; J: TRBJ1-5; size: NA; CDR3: CASSPDRDQPQHF
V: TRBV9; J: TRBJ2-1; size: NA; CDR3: CASSVGASGRHEQFF
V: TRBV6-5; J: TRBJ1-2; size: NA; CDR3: CASSTRQAANYGYTF
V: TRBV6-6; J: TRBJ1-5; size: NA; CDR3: CATWFGRGNQPQHF
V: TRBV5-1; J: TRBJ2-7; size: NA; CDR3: CASSPSGRAGYEQYF
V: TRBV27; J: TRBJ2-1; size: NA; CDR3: CASSLQRGGGLTYNEQFF
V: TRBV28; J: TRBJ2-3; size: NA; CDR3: CASSFTQAGVSTDTQYF
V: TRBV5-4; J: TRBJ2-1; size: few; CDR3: CASSLGENNEQFF
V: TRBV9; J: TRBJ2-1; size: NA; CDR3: CASSGGLSYNEQFF
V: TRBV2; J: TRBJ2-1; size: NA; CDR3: CASKGTYANEQFF
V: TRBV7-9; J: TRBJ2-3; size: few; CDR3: CASSLLRTDTQYF
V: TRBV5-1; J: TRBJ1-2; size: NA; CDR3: CASSKDSPYRYGYTF
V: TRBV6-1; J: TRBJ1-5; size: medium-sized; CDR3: CASSEPEDRGGQPQHF
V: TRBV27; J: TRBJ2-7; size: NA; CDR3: CASSLSPPGLAGSTSYEQYF
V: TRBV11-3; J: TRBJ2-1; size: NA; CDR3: CASSLGGGRAAEQFF
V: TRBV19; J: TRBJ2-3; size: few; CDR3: CASMTSQGTDTQYF
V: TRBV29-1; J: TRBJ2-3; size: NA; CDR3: CSAEGGRGDTQYF
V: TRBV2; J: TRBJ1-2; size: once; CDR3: CASSEALHTVHGYTF
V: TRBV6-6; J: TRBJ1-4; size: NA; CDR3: CASRPGQSLRLFF
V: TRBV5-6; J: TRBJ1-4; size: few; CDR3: CASSFWAINEKLFF
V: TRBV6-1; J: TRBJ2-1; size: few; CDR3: CASSGTEVNEQFF
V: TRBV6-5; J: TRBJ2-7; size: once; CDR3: CASRDRLVSPYEQYF
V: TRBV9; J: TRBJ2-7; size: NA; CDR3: CASSSGDFGQGSHEQYF
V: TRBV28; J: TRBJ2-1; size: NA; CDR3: CASSLTLSSYNEQFF
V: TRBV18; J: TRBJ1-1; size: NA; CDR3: CASSGGDTEAFF
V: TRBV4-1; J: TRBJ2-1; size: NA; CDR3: CASSRGDSPGEQFF
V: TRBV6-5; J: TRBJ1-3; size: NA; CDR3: CASTESLSSGNTIYF
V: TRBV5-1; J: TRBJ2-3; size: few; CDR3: CASRDGLAGTDTQYF
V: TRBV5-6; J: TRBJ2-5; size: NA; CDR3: CASSLATRTIFQETQYF
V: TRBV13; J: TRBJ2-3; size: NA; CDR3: CASSLSHTSGTDTQYF
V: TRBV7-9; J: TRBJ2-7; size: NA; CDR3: CASSQGQATYEQYF
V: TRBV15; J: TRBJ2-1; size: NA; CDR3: CATSRWDRSSNEQFF
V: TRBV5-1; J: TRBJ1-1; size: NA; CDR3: CASSPHGGNTEAFF
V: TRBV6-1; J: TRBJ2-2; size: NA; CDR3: CASRGQGGETGELFF
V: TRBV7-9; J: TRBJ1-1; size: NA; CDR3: CASPYLVLNTEAFF